These T cell receptor beta chains were read from a single sample in a study of blood T cell repertoires in COVID-19. Here immunoSEQ multiplex PCR was the method, and the copy in TCRdb shows in-frame clones only, minus some. The sample records 100,000 to 120,000 clones, 88% being singletons. Sequencing was carried out using peripheral blood. The receptors originated from a woman aged 50 to 60 with acute or convalescent COVID-19. Both conserved end residues are part of each CDR3. D genes are given only for firm matches. Only some rows state a clone size, as once, few, many or a class for expanded clones.

length	size	V	D	J	CDR3	DNA
12	-	TRBV5-6	-	TRBJ2-7	CASSQEFREQYF	TGTGCCAGCAGCCAGGAATTTCGCGAGCAGTACTTC
17	few	TRBV15	TRBD2	TRBJ2-3	CATSRDRLAGMKDTQYF	TGTGCCACCAGCAGAGACCGACTAGCGGGGATGAAAGATACGCAGTATTTT
13	-	TRBV6-5	-	TRBJ1-5	CASSSAGFQPQHF	TGTGCCAGCAGTTCAGCAGGGTTCCAGCCCCAGCATTTT
14	-	TRBV6-5	TRBD1	TRBJ1-2	CASSYTGQGAGYTF	TGTGCCAGCAGTTACACCGGACAGGGTGCTGGCTACACCTTC
15	-	TRBV6-5	-	TRBJ2-1	CASSRTTGFYNEQFF	TGTGCCAGCAGTAGGACAACTGGCTTCTACAATGAGCAGTTCTTC
14	-	TRBV19	TRBD1	TRBJ2-7	CASSLRQGAYEQYF	TGTGCCAGTAGTCTGAGACAGGGGGCCTACGAGCAGTACTTC
14	once	TRBV18	-	TRBJ1-1	CASSPDSMNTEAFF	TGTGCCAGCTCACCCGACAGCATGAACACTGAAGCTTTCTTT
19	-	TRBV15	TRBD2	TRBJ2-1	CATSRDLGAGGPAYNEQFF	TGTGCCACCAGCAGAGATCTCGGAGCGGGAGGGCCTGCCTACAATGAGCAGTTCTTC
15	-	TRBV6-5	TRBD1	TRBJ2-5	CASKNTGASQETQYF	TGTGCCAGCAAGAACACAGGGGCGTCCCAAGAGACCCAGTACTTC
14	once	TRBV9	TRBD1	TRBJ1-1	CASSARDRVTEAFF	TGTGCCAGCAGCGCCCGGGACAGGGTTACTGAAGCTTTCTTT
14	-	TRBV15	TRBD1	TRBJ1-6	CATSSATGASPLHF	TGTGCCACCAGCAGCGCTACAGGGGCTTCACCCCTCCACTTT
19	-	TRBV11-2	TRBD2	TRBJ2-7	CASSLGGASGRLRSYEQYF	TGTGCCAGCAGCTTGGGGGGTGCTAGCGGGAGGTTAAGGTCCTACGAGCAGTACTTC
19	-	TRBV7-9	TRBD2	TRBJ2-1	CASSFSQGLAGVRGNEQFF	TGTGCCAGCAGCTTCTCCCAGGGCCTAGCGGGAGTTCGGGGCAATGAGCAGTTCTTC
16	-	TRBV5-1	TRBD2	TRBJ2-1	CASSLVSGTSYNEQFF	TGCGCCAGCAGCTTGGTGAGCGGGACGTCCTACAATGAGCAGTTCTTC
14	-	TRBV28	-	TRBJ1-5	CASSLTVSNQPQHF	TGTGCCAGCAGTTTGACAGTTAGCAATCAGCCCCAGCATTTT
16	-	TRBV19	TRBD1	TRBJ2-4	CASSPNPGQGPNIQYF	TGTGCCAGTAGCCCCAATCCGGGACAGGGACCAAACATTCAGTACTTC
16	-	TRBV10-3	TRBD1	TRBJ2-2	CAISGGAQGANRELFF	TGTGCCATCAGTGGAGGGGCACAGGGGGCAAACAGGGAGCTGTTTTTT
12	few	TRBV2	-	TRBJ1-1	CASTIMNTEAFF	TGTGCCAGCACTATCATGAACACTGAAGCTTTCTTT
18	-	TRBV18	TRBD1	TRBJ1-4	CASSPPETGRMANEKLFF	TGTGCCAGCTCACCACCAGAGACAGGGAGAATGGCTAATGAAAAACTGTTTTTT
13	-	TRBV14	TRBD2	TRBJ2-7	CASIFREGYEQYF	TGTGCCAGCATTTTCAGGGAGGGCTACGAGCAGTACTTC
12	-	TRBV15	-	TRBJ2-7	CATSRGRYEQYF	TGTGCCACCAGCAGAGGCAGATACGAGCAGTACTTC
14	-	TRBV2	TRBD1	TRBJ2-4	CASRKGQAKNIQYF	TGTGCCAGTAGGAAGGGACAGGCCAAAAACATTCAGTACTTC
13	-	TRBV6-1	-	TRBJ1-1	CASSEAAVSEAFF	TGTGCCAGCAGTGAAGCGGCCGTATCTGAAGCTTTCTTT
14	-	TRBV3-1/TRBV3-2	TRBD1	TRBJ2-7	CASSRPGQAYEQYF	TGTGCCAGCAGTCGCCCGGGACAGGCATACGAGCAGTACTTC
16	once	TRBV27	TRBD1	TRBJ1-6	CASSLGQGRNNSPLHF	TGTGCCAGCAGTTTGGGACAGGGGAGAAATAATTCACCCCTCCACTTT
14	-	TRBV30	TRBD1	TRBJ1-5	CASGQDYSNQPQHF	TGTGCCTCGGGACAGGACTATAGCAATCAGCCCCAGCATTTT
15	-	TRBV18	TRBD1	TRBJ2-1	CASSLGTGNGNEQFF	TGTGCCAGCTCACTAGGGACAGGGAATGGGAATGAGCAGTTCTTC
14	-	TRBV5-6	TRBD1	TRBJ1-2	CASSFYRGQDGYTF	TGTGCCAGCAGCTTTTACAGGGGTCAAGATGGCTACACCTTC
16	-	TRBV11-3	TRBD1	TRBJ2-3	CASSGTGMGDTDTQYF	TGTGCCAGCAGCGGGACAGGGATGGGGGACACAGATACGCAGTATTTT
19	-	TRBV4-1	TRBD2	TRBJ2-7	CASSQAPSGRADQSYEQYF	TGCGCCAGCAGCCAAGCCCCTAGCGGGAGGGCCGATCAATCCTACGAGCAGTACTTC
16	-	TRBV7-2	-	TRBJ1-5	CASSTSSGTLNQPQHF	TGTGCCAGCAGCACAAGTTCCGGGACACTGAATCAGCCCCAGCATTTT
18	-	TRBV19	TRBD2	TRBJ2-3	CASSGGTSGTPSTDTQYF	TGTGCCAGCTCGGGGGGGACTAGCGGGACCCCTAGCACAGATACGCAGTATTTT
15	-	TRBV5-4	TRBD2	TRBJ2-7	CASSPTSDGFYEQYF	TGTGCCAGCAGCCCAACTAGCGACGGATTCTACGAGCAGTACTTC
16	-	TRBV27	-	TRBJ1-5	CASSISGAAGNQPQHF	TGTGCCAGCAGTATCTCAGGGGCGGCGGGCAATCAGCCCCAGCATTTT
14	-	TRBV5-1	-	TRBJ1-2	CASSPTAPNYGYTF	TGCGCCAGCAGCCCAACAGCACCTAACTATGGCTACACCTTC
16	once	TRBV18	-	TRBJ2-3	CASSPPGLTEPDTQYF	TGTGCCAGCTCACCACCAGGACTTACCGAACCGGATACGCAGTATTTT
14	-	TRBV14	-	TRBJ1-4	CASSQLGANEKLFF	TGTGCCAGCAGCCAACTCGGAGCTAATGAAAAACTGTTTTTT
15	-	TRBV18	-	TRBJ1-2	CASSPRDGDPYGYTF	TGTGCCAGCTCACCGCGGGACGGGGACCCCTATGGCTACACCTTC
15	-	TRBV18	-	TRBJ2-2	CASSPGLQSTGELFF	TGTGCCAGCTCACCGGGACTTCAATCCACCGGGGAGCTGTTTTTT
17	-	TRBV24-1	TRBD2	TRBJ2-2	CATSDTSSGRATGELFF	TGTGCCACCAGTGATACCTCGAGCGGGAGGGCCACCGGGGAGCTGTTTTTT
14	-	TRBV2	-	TRBJ2-1	CASSEMGRGVEQFF	TGTGCCAGCAGTGAAATGGGGAGAGGTGTCGAGCAGTTCTTC
13	few	TRBV18	-	TRBJ2-1	CASSPRSYNEQFF	TGTGCCAGCTCACCACGCAGCTACAATGAGCAGTTCTTC